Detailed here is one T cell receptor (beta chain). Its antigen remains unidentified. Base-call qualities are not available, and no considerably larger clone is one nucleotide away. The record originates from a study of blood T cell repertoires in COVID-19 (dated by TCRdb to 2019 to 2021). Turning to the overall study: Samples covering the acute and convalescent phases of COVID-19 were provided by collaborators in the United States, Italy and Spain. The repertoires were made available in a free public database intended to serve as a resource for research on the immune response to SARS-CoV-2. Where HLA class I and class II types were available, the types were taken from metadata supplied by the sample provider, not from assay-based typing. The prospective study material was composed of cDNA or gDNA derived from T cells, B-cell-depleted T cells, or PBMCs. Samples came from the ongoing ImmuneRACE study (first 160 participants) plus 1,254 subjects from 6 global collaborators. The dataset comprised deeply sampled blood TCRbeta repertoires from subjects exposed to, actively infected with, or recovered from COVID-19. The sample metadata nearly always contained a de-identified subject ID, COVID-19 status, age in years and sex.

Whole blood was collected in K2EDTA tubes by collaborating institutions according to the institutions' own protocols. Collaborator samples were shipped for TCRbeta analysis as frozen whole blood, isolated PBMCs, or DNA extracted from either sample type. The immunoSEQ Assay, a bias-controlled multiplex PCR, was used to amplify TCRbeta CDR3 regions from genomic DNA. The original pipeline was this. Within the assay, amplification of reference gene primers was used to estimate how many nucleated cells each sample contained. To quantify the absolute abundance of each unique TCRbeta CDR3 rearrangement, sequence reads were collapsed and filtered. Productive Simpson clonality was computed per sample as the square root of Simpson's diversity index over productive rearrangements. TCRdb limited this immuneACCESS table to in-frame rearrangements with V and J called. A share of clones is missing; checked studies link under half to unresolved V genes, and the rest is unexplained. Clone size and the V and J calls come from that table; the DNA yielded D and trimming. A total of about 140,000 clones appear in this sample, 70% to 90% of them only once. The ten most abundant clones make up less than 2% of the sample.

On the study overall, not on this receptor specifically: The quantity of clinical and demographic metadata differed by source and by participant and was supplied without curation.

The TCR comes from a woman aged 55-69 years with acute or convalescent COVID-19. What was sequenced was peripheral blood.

DNA sequence: TGTGCCAGCTCACTGGCAGGGTTAATGAACACTGAAGCTTTCTTT. Its protein reads: CASSLAGLMNTEAFF. The chain is assembled from TRBV18 and TRBJ1-1; a tentative D match to TRBD1 spans 5 bases. V is cut by 4 bases and J by 0 bases, and the space between the germline ends is 12 bases. In the germline V gene, CDR1 corresponds to KGHSH and CDR2 to LQKENI. Its CDR3 holds 15 amino acids, cysteine through phenylalanine. Just CDR3 DNA is preserved here, 45 bases in frame from base 1.